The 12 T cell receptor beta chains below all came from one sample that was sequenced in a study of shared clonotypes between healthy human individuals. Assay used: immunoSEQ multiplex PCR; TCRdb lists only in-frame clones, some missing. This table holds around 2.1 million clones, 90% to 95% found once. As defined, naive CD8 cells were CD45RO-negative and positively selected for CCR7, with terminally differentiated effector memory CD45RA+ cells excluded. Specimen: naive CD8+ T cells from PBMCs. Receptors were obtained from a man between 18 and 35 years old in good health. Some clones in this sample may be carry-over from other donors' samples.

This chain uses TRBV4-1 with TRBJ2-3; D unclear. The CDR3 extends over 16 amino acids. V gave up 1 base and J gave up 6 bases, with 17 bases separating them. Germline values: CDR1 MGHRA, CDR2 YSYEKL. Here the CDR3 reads CASSQAPLGPADTQYF. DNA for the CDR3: TGCGCCAGCAGCCAAGCCCCCCTTGGTCCCGCGGATACGCAGTATTTT.

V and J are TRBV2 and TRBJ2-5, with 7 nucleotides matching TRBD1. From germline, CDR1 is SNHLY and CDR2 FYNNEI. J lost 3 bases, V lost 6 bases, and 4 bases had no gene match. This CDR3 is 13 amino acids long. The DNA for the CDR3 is TGTGCCAGCAGGACCGGGACAGAAGAGACCCAGTACTTC. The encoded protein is CASRTGTEETQYF.

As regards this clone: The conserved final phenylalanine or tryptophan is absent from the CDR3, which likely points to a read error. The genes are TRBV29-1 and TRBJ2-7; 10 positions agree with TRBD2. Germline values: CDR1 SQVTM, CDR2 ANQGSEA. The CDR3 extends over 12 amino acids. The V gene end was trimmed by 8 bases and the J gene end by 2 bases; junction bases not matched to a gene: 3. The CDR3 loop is CSMLAGAYEQYL. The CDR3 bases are TGCAGCATGCTAGCGGGAGCCTACGAGCAGTACCTC.

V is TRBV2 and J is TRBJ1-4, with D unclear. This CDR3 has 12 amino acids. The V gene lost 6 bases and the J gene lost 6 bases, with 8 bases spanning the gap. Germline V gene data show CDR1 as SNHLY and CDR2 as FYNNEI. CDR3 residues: CASRGKDEKLFF. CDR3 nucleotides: TGTGCCAGCAGAGGGAAGGATGAAAAACTGTTTTTT.

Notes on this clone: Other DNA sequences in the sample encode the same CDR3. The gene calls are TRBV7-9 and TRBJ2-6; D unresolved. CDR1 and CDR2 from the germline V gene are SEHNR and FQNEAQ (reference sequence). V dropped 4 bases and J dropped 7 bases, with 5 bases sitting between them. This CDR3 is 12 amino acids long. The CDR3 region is CASSSGANVLTF. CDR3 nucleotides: TGTGCCAGCAGCTCCGGCGCCAACGTCCTGACTTTC. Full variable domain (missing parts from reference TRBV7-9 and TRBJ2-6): DTGVSQNPRHKITKRGQNVTFRCDPISEHNRLYWYRQTLGQGPEFLTYFQNEAQLEKSRLLSDRFSAERPKGSFSTLEIQRTEQGDSAMYLCASSSGANVLTFGAGSRLTVL.

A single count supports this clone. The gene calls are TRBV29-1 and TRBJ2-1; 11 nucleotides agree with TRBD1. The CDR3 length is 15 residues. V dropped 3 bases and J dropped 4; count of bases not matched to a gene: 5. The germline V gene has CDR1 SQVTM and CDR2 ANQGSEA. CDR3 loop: CSVESDRGLYNEQFF. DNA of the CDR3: TGCAGCGTTGAGTCGGACAGGGGGCTTTACAATGAGCAGTTCTTC.

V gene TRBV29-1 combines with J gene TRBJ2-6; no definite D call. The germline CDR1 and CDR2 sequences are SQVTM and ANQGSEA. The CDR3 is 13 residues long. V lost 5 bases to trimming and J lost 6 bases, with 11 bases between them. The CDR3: CSVKGLEANVLTF. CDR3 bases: TGCAGCGTTAAAGGTCTCGAGGCCAACGTCCTGACTTTC.

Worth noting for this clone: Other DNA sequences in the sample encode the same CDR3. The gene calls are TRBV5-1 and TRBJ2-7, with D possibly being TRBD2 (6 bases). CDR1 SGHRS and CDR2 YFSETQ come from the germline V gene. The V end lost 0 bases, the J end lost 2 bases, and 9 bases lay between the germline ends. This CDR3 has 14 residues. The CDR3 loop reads CASSLGGLAYEQYF. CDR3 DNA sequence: TGCGCCAGCAGCTTGGGGGGACTTGCCTACGAGCAGTACTTC.

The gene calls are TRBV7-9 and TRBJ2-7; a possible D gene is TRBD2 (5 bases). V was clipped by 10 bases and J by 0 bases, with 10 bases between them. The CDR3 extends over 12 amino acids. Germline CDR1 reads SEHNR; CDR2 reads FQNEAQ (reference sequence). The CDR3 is CATSDSSYEQYF. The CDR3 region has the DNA TGTGCCACGTCGGACTCCTCCTACGAGCAGTACTTC.

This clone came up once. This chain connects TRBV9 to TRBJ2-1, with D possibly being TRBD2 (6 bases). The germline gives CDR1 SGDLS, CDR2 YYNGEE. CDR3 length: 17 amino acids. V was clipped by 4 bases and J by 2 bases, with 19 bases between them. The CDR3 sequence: CASSHPGTEGPYNEQFF. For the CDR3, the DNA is TGTGCCAGCAGCCACCCCGGGACGGAGGGCCCCTACAATGAGCAGTTCTTC.

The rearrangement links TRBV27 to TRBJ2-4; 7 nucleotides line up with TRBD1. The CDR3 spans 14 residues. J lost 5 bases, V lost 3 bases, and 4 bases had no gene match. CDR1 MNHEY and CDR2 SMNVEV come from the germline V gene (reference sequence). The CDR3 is CASSFRDSQNIQYF. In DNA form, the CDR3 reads TGTGCCAGCAGTTTCCGGGACAGTCAAAACATTCAGTACTTC.

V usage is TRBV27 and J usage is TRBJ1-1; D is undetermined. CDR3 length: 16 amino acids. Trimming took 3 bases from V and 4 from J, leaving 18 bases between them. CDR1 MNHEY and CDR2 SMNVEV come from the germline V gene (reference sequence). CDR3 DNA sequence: TGTGCCAGCAGTTTGGCCACTTCCGGGAGTCTCACTGAAGCTTTCTTT. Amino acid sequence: CASSLATSGSLTEAFF.